The 25 T cell receptor beta chains listed next were all sequenced from one sample in a study of cytomegalovirus exposure and HLA in healthy donors. PCR amplification relied on 60 Vbeta primers (plus 13 Jbeta primers). The assay was immunoSEQ multiplex PCR, and TCRdb's table has in-frame clones only and misses some. The sample includes about 98,000 clones, about 81% of them seen just once. Input material: PBMCs. These TCRs come from a man in his forties or fifties in good health and CMV-seronegative.

This clone was counted once. The rearrangement links TRBV7-3 to TRBJ2-7; a possible D gene is TRBD2 (5 bases). V was shortened by 5 bases and J by 3 bases, with 20 bases between the two germline ends. The CDR3 runs 16 residues. Germline CDR1 is SGHTA and CDR2 is FQGTGA. CDR3 sequence (DNA): TGTGCCAGCAGCCCAATTGGTCGGGAATACGACTACGAGCAGTACTTC. Its protein is CASSPIGREYDYEQYF. The whole variable domain, remainder taken from reference TRBV7-3 and TRBJ2-7, is GAGVSQTPSNKVTEKGKYVELRCDPISGHTALYWYRQSLGQGPEFLIYFQGTGAADDSGLPNDRFFAVRPEGSVSTLKIQRTERGDSAVYLCASSPIGREYDYEQYFGPGTRLTVT.

This clone has more than one count but fewer than ten. The chain has TRBV10-2 and TRBJ2-3, with 10 bases matching TRBD2. The CDR3 loop spans 15 amino acids. Germline V gene lookup returns CDR1 WSHSY and CDR2 SAAADI. The junction had 4 bases not matched to a gene; V was cut back by 6 bases and J by 1 base. The CDR3 nucleotides are TGCGCCAGCAGCCGAACTAGCGGGGGCACAGATACGCAGTATTTT. Amino acid sequence: CASSRTSGGTDTQYF.

This clone was picked up a small number of times. The chain recombines TRBV27 with TRBJ2-7; perhaps TRBD2 as D (5 bases). The CDR3 length is 14 residues. CDR1 is MNHEY and CDR2 is SMNVEV in the germline V gene (reference sequence). Between the trimmed V and J ends, which lost 5 bases and 0 bases, there was a span of 11 bases. Here the CDR3 DNA reads TGTGCCAGCAGTATCCATCGGGGCTCCTACGAGCAGTACTTC. Amino acid sequence: CASSIHRGSYEQYF.

The chain uses TRBV5-1 and TRBJ2-7, with 9 nucleotides matching TRBD1. The ends lost 6 bases at V and 5 bases at J; junction bases unmatched: 6. The CDR3 runs to 13 residues. CDR1 and CDR2 (germline): SGHRS, YFSETQ. The CDR3 DNA reads TGCGCCAGCACCGGGACAGGGAAGAACGAGCAGTACTTC. Residues: CASTGTGKNEQYF. Drawing the rest from reference TRBV5-1 and TRBJ2-7, the complete variable domain is KAGVTQTPRYLIKTRGQQVTLSCSPISGHRSVSWYQQTPGQGLQFLFEYFSETQRNKGNFPGRFSGRQFSNSRSEMNVSTLELGDSALYLCASTGTGKNEQYFGPGTRLTVT.

CDR3 bases: TGTGCCAGTAGGCCGGGACTGGGGGATGGCTACACCTTC. Translated: CASRPGLGDGYTF. This rearrangement joins TRBV6-4 to TRBJ1-2; a possible D gene is TRBD1 (5 bases). Germline V gene data show CDR1 as MRHNA and CDR2 as SNTAGT. The CDR3 length is 13 residues. Deletions cut 9 bases from V and 6 bases from J, with 17 bases between.

J is TRBJ2-5 and V is TRBV14; unclear D gene. This CDR3 spans 14 amino acids. Trimming cost V 0 bases and J 5 bases, with 10 bases left between them. The germline V gene encodes CDR1 SGHDN and CDR2 FVKESK. CDR3 nucleotides: TGTGCCAGCAGCCAAGAGCCACTTTTGGAGACCCAGTACTTC. Translating it yields CASSQEPLLETQYF.

The J gene is TRBJ2-3, the V gene TRBV7-2, with D perhaps TRBD2 (5 bases). Between the trimmed V and J ends, which lost 5 bases and 1 base, there was a span of 16 bases. This CDR3 spans 16 amino acids. From germline, CDR1 is SGHTA and CDR2 FQGNSA. CDR3 bases: TGTGCCAGCAGCGCTAGTCGGGGAATTGGCACAGATACGCAGTATTTT. Residues: CASSASRGIGTDTQYF.

This chain joins TRBV4-1 and TRBJ2-1; 11 bases fit TRBD1. V shed 4 bases and J 7 bases; nucleotides not matched to a gene: 6. Germline assignment: CDR1 MGHRA and CDR2 YSYEKL. The CDR3 consists of 15 residues. The CDR3: CASSPGQGVSNEQFF. The CDR3 region has the DNA TGCGCCAGCAGCCCGGGACAGGGGGTGTCTAATGAGCAGTTCTTC.

CDR3 protein: CASSDRTSGYTGELFF. For the CDR3, the DNA is TGTGCCAGCAGCGACCGGACTAGCGGATATACCGGGGAGCTGTTTTTT. This chain uses TRBV7-6 with TRBJ2-2; 10 nucleotides line up with TRBD2. CDR1 SGHVS and CDR2 FNYEAQ come from the germline V gene. CDR3 length: 16 residues. Unmatched junction bases numbered 8, after V lost 5 bases and J lost 5 bases.

This clone has more than one count but fewer than ten. CDR3 nucleotide sequence: TGTGCCATCAGTGGGACAGGCAACTATGGCTACACCTTC. Its protein is CAISGTGNYGYTF. V gene TRBV10-3 combines with J gene TRBJ1-2; TRBD1 aligns across 7 bases. Germline V gene lookup returns CDR1 ENHRY and CDR2 SYGVKD. The CDR3 loop spans 13 amino acids. V was pared by 4 bases and J by 2 bases, with 1 base of the junction left unmatched.

The rearrangement uses TRBV7-2 and TRBJ1-6, with D uncertain. The CDR3 runs 13 residues. CDR1 is SGHTA, CDR2 FQGNSA, per germline. V lost 1 base, J lost 8 bases, and 6 bases lay in between. In DNA, the CDR3 is TGTGCCAGCAGCTTAGTAATTGATTCACCCCTCCACTTT. It specifies CASSLVIDSPLHF.

The gene calls are TRBV6-6 and TRBJ2-6, with a weak D call TRBD1 (6 bases). The CDR3 length is 16 residues. Trimming took 4 bases from V and 0 from J, leaving 10 bases between them. Germline CDR1 and CDR2: MNHNY and SVGAGI (reference sequence). CDR3 region: CASSSPGVSGANVLTF. For the CDR3, the DNA is TGTGCCAGCAGTTCCCCAGGGGTCTCTGGGGCCAACGTCCTGACTTTC.

The sample holds one count of this clone. The rearrangement joins TRBV2 to TRBJ2-5, with a possible D match to TRBD1 (5 bases). The CDR3 runs to 13 residues. Trimming stripped 10 bases from V and 0 bases from J, with 12 bases between. Germline CDR1 is SNHLY and CDR2 is FYNNEI. Here the CDR3 DNA reads TGTGCCACCTCGCAGGGCTACCAAGAGACCCAGTACTTC. It translates to CATSQGYQETQYF.

This clone was seen a single time. V gene TRBV10-1 combines with J gene TRBJ2-1; TRBD2 might be the D (6 bases). V was pared by 6 bases and J by 1 base, with 19 bases between. Per the germline V gene, CDR1 is WNHNN and CDR2 is SYGVQD (reference sequence). This CDR3 spans 17 amino acids. The CDR3 DNA reads TGCGCCAGCAGCTCCTGGCGGGGCCCCTCTTCCTACAATGAGCAGTTCTTC. Translation gives CASSSWRGPSSYNEQFF.

The rearrangement joins TRBV5-4 to TRBJ1-1; possibly TRBD1 for D (5 bases). This CDR3 comprises 14 residues. Trimming stripped 0 bases from V and 5 bases from J, with 11 bases between. Germline CDR1 reads SGHNT; CDR2 reads YYREEE (reference sequence). CDR3 protein: CASSLVKGRTEAFF. The CDR3 DNA sequence: TGTGCCAGCAGCTTGGTTAAGGGGAGGACTGAAGCTTTCTTT.

This clone was counted a few times. This chain uses TRBV7-9 with TRBJ2-1; 14 bases map to TRBD2. The V gene end was trimmed by 1 base and the J gene end by 7 bases; junction bases not matched to a gene: 6. The CDR3 length is 17 residues. Germline values: CDR1 SEHNR, CDR2 FQNEAQ (reference sequence). CDR3 DNA sequence: TGTGCCAGCAGCTTAGATAGGACTAGCGGGGGGCGGAATGAGCAGTTCTTC. This codes for CASSLDRTSGGRNEQFF.

The chain has TRBV7-2 and TRBJ2-2; D possibly corresponds to TRBD1 (5 bases). Germline V gene data show CDR1 as SGHTA and CDR2 as FQGNSA. This CDR3 is 15 amino acids long. Trimming pared 5 bases from V and 1 base from J, leaving 11 bases between. CDR3 nucleotides: TGTGCCAGCAGCCTAGGGCAGGGGAACACCGGGGAGCTGTTTTTT. Its protein product is CASSLGQGNTGELFF.

This clone was seen a handful of times. The chain couples TRBV20-1 to TRBJ2-7; 7 bases align to TRBD2. Germline CDR1 reads DFQATT; CDR2 reads SNEGSKA (reference sequence). The CDR3 contains 11 residues. CDR3 coding DNA: TGCGTTCTAGCGGATGGTTACGAGCAGTACTTC. This sequence encodes CVLADGYEQYF.

This clone was counted a single time. The chain uses TRBV27 and TRBJ1-5; TRBD1 is a possible D gene (6 bases). This CDR3 is 15 amino acids long. Looked up from germline, CDR1 is MNHEY and CDR2 is SMNVEV (reference sequence). Trimming took 6 bases from V and 6 from J, leaving 18 bases between them. CDR3 residues: CASSGDRPQGQPQHF. The CDR3 DNA sequence: TGTGCCAGCAGCGGAGACAGGCCCCAGGGTCAGCCCCAGCATTTT.

The rearrangement joins TRBV7-2 to TRBJ1-4; D ambiguous. CDR3 length: 13 amino acids. Germline V gene data show CDR1 as SGHTA and CDR2 as FQGNSA. V was trimmed by 1 base and J by 8 bases, leaving 8 bases between them. The CDR3 DNA reads TGTGCCAGCAGCTTAGGTTCGCGGGAAAAACTGTTTTTT. This codes for CASSLGSREKLFF.

This clone was recorded a few times. Other DNA sequences in the sample encode the same CDR3. Here the CDR3 reads CASSEAGGAGQPQHF. The CDR3 nucleotides read TGTGCCAGCAGTGAAGCGGGGGGGGCAGGGCAGCCCCAGCATTTT. The gene calls are TRBV2 and TRBJ1-5; D is perhaps TRBD1 (6 bases). The germline V gene has CDR1 SNHLY and CDR2 FYNNEI. The V gene lost 0 bases and the J gene lost 7 bases, with 13 bases spanning the gap. This CDR3 has 15 residues.

The chain recombines TRBV7-8 with TRBJ2-7; weak D call: TRBD1 (5 bases). The V gene's germline CDR1 is SGHVS and CDR2 FQNEAQ. The ends were cut back, 2 bases at V and 7 bases at J, with 9 bases in the middle. The CDR3 is 12 amino acids. The CDR3 DNA sequence: TGTGCCAGCAGCTTACAGGGTGGAGAGCAGTACTTC. This codes for CASSLQGGEQYF.

This clone has a handful of counts. The CDR3 sequence is CASSLTGEAFF. The CDR3 region has the DNA TGTGCCAGCAGTCTCACAGGTGAAGCTTTCTTT. V and J are TRBV2 and TRBJ1-1; tentative D call: TRBD1 (5 bases). CDR3 length: 11 amino acids. Trimming cost V 5 bases and J 7 bases, with 8 bases left between them. The germline gives CDR1 SNHLY, CDR2 FYNNEI.

The chain has TRBV7-9 and TRBJ1-6; D gene unclear. Trimming pared 1 base from V and 10 bases from J, leaving 14 bases between. The CDR3 runs to 15 residues. CDR1 and CDR2 (germline): SEHNR, FQNEAQ (reference sequence). The CDR3 protein is CASSLVFQVSSPLHF. CDR3 nucleotide sequence: TGTGCCAGCAGCTTAGTGTTCCAGGTTTCATCACCCCTCCACTTT.

The rearrangement uses TRBV27 and TRBJ2-1; 10 positions match TRBD1. The V gene end was trimmed by 5 bases and the J gene end by 4 bases; junction bases not matched to a gene: 8. This CDR3 has 16 residues. Looked up from germline, CDR1 is MNHEY and CDR2 is SMNVEV (reference sequence). DNA for the CDR3: TGTGCCAGCAGTCTACTTGGGACAGGGGTGTACAATGAGCAGTTCTTC. Encoded protein: CASSLLGTGVYNEQFF.